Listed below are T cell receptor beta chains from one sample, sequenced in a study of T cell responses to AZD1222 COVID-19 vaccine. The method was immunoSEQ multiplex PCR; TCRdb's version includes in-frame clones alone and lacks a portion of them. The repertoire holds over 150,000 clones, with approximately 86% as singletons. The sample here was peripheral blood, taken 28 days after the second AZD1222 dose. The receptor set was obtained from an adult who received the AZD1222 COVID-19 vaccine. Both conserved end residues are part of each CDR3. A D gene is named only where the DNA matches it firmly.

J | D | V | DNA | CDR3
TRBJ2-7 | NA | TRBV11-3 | TGTGCCAGCAGCTTAGAAGCGGACTACGAGCAGTACTTC | CASSLEADYEQYF
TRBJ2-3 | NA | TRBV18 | TGTGCCAGCTCACCCACAGATACGCAGTATTTT | CASSPTDTQYF
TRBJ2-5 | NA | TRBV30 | TGTGCCTGGAGTCGAGAGGGAGAGACCCAGTACTTC | CAWSREGETQYF
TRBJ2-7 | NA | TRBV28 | TGTGCCAGCAGTTTAGGGGGGACACCGTACGAGCAGTACTTC | CASSLGGTPYEQYF
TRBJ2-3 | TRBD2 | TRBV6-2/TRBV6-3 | TGTGCCAGCAGCCCTCTGGCGGGGGGCTCCACAGATACGCAGTATTTT | CASSPLAGGSTDTQYF
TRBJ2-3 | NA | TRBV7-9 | TGTGCCAGCAGCTCTAGACCCGTCGGCACAGATACGCAGTATTTT | CASSSRPVGTDTQYF
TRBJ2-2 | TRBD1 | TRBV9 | TGTGCCAGCAGCATCAGACCTACAGGGGCCACCGGGGAGCTGTTTTTT | CASSIRPTGATGELFF
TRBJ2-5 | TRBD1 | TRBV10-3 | TGTGCCATCAGCTCTATTTCAAGACAGGGTAAAGGCCCCGCAGAGACCCAGTACTTC | CAISSISRQGKGPAETQYF
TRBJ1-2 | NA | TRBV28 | TGTGCCAGCAGTTCACCAAGTGGCTACACCTTC | CASSSPSGYTF
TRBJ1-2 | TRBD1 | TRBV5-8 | TGTGCCAGCAGCCTAATACGCGGGACAGGGCTTGGCTACACCTTC | CASSLIRGTGLGYTF